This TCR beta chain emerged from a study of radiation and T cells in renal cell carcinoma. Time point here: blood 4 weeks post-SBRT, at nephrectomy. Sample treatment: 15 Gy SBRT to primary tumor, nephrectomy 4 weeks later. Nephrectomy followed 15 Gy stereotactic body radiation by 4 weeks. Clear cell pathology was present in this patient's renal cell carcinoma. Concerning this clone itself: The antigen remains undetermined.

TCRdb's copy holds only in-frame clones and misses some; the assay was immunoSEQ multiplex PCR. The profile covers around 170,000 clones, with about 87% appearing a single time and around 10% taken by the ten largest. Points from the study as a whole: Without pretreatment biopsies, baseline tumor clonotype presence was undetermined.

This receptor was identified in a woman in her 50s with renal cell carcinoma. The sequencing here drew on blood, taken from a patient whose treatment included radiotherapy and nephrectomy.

CDR3 in DNA: TGCAGCGTTTCTGACCCGGGCGAAGCTTTCTTT. Amino acids: CSVSDPGEAFF. The V gene is TRBV29-1, the J gene TRBJ1-1; D ambiguous. This CDR3 region has 11 residues. The germline V gene has CDR1 SQVTM and CDR2 ANQGSEA. V shed 5 bases and J shed 8 bases, with 12 bases lying between them.